Listed here is a single TCR beta chain. Its target is unknown. The entry originates in a study of vaccination and CD4 T cells after COVID-19. The Oncomine TCR Beta short-read assay was applied to DNA of cultured CD4+ T cells. MiXCR was run by TCRdb on the PCR reads, yielding one entry per CDR3 protein. The sample carries more than 15,000 distinct CDR3 sequences, around 31% recorded once. This sample's treatment: roughly ten-day PBMC culture with coronavirus spike peptide pools or control peptides (ViraFEST assay). CDR1 and CDR2 (germline): DFQATT, SNEGSKA (reference sequence). The CDR3 extends over 11 amino acids. Trimming left V 8 bases short and J 3 bases short, with 10 bases between. Study results and limitations: Reactive clonotype counts went from median approximately 20 after infection to 30 to 45 after vaccination, nonsignificantly.

This chain joins TRBV20-1 and TRBJ1-2, with D unresolved. This clonotype was obtained from a human donor with COVID-19. Sequencing used cultured CD4+ T cells from blood. The CDR3 region is CSTQQYYGYTF. The CDR3 DNA is TGCAGTACCCAACAGTACTATGGCTACACCTTC.